The TCR beta chain described here comes from a study of Ad26.COV2.S vaccination and SARS-CoV-2 variants. Study summary: Once or twice, 56 days apart, Ad26.COV2.S was delivered intramuscularly.

About this clone: Its antigen is not known.

Study-wide results and limits: Spike-specific TCR breadth was greater after Ad26.COV2.S than placebo.

The method was immunoSEQ multiplex PCR; TCRdb's version includes in-frame clones alone and lacks a portion of them. The table includes roughly 700,000 clones, around 92% detected once. The CDR3 consists of 14 residues. V was trimmed by 0 bases and J by 4 bases, leaving 10 bases between them. Germline V gives CDR1 LGHNA, CDR2 YSLEER. Treatment of the sample: over 15 received Ad26.COV2.S at low or high dose, single or two shots; about 5 received placebo; per-sample allocation not given. Samples analyzed were those drawn on day 63 after the first vaccine or placebo injection. The clonotype comes from a person aged 18-60 years who received the Ad26.COV2.S COVID-19 vaccine or a placebo. Sequencing used peripheral blood, obtained in a trial of Ad26.COV2.S vaccine versus placebo. The rearrangement uses TRBV4-3 and TRBJ2-7; D possibly corresponds to TRBD1 (5 bases). The CDR3 is CASSQDPQVYEQYF. The CDR3 coding sequence is TGCGCCAGCAGCCAAGATCCACAGGTTTACGAGCAGTACTTC.